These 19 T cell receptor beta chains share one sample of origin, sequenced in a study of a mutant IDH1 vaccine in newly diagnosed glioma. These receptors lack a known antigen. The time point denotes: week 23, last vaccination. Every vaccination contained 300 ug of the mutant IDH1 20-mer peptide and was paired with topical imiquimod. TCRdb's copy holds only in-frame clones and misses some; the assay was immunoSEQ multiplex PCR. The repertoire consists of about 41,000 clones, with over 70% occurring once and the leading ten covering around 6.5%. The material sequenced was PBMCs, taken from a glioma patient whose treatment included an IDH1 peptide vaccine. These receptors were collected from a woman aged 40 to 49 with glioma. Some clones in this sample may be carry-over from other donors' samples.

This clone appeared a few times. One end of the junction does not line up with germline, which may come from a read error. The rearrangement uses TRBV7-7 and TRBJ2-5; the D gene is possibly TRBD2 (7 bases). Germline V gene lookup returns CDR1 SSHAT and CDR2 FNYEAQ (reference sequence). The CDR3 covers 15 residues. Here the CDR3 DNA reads TGTGCTAGCAGACTCGGGCAGGGGAGGGGAGAGACCCAGTACTTC. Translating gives CASRLGQGRGETQYF.

The CDR3 spells CASTQRGAYEQYF. The CDR3 nucleotides read TGTGCCAGCACCCAACGGGGAGCCTACGAGCAGTACTTC. The rearrangement uses TRBV6-5 and TRBJ2-7; D is possibly TRBD2 (5 bases). The CDR3 sequence is 13 residues long. Trimming cost V 7 bases and J 2 bases, with 12 bases left between them. Germline V gene lookup returns CDR1 MNHEY and CDR2 SVGAGI.

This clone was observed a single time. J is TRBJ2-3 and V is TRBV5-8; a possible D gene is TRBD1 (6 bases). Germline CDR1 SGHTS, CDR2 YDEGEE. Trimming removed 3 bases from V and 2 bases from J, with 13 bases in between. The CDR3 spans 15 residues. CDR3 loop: CASSYGWTDTDTQYF. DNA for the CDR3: TGTGCCAGCAGCTACGGATGGACAGACACAGATACGCAGTATTTT.

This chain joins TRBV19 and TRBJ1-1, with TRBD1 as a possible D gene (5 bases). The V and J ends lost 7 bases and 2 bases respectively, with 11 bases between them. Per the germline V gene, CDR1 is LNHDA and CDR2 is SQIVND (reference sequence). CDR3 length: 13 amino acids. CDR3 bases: TGTGCCAGTATTACCAGGGCCAACACTGAAGCTTTCTTT. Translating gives CASITRANTEAFF.

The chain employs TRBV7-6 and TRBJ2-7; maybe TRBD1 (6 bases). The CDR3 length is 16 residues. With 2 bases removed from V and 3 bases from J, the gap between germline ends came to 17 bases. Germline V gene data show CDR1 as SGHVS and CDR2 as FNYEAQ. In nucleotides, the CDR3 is TGTGCCAGCAGCTTAAATGGGGACAATCCGCTCTACGAGCAGTACTTC. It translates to CASSLNGDNPLYEQYF.

CDR3 DNA: TGTGCCAGCAGCGTAGAAGCCATGCCGTTCGAGACCCAGTACTTC. It encodes CASSVEAMPFETQYF. The chain combines TRBV9 with TRBJ2-5, with unresolved D. Germline V lookup: CDR1 SGDLS, CDR2 YYNGEE. V lost 0 bases to trimming and J lost 5 bases, with 14 bases between them. This CDR3 has 15 amino acids.

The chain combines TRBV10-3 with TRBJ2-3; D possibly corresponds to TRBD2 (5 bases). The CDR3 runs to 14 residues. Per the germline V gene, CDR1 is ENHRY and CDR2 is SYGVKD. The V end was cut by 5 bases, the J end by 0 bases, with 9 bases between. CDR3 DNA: TGTGCCATCAGTCCCGGAGGCAGCACAGATACGCAGTATTTT. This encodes CAISPGGSTDTQYF.

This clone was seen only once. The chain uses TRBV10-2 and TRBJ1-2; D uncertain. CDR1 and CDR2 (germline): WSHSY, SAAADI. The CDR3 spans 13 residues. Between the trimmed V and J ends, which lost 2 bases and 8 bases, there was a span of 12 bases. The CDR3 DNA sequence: TGCGCCAGCAGTGAGAGTGGGCGCGAGGGCTACACCTTC. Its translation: CASSESGREGYTF.

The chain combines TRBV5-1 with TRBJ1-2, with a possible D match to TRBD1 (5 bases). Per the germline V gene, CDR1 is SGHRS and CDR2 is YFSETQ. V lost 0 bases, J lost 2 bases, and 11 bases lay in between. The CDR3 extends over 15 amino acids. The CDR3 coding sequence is TGCGCCAGCAGCTTGGGGGATGGGGGGAACTATGGCTACACCTTC. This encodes CASSLGDGGNYGYTF.

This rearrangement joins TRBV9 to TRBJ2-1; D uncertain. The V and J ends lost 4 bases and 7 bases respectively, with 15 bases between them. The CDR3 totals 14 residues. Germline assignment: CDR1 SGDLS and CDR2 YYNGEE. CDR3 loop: CASSPLSRGNEQFF. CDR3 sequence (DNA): TGTGCCAGCAGCCCCCTTTCCCGAGGTAATGAGCAGTTCTTC.

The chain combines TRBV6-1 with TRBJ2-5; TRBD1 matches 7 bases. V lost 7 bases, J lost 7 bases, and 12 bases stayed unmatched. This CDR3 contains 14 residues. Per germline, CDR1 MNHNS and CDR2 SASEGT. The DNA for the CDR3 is TGTGCCAGCACCCCGGACAGGTCAGGGGGGACCCAGTACTTC. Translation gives CASTPDRSGGTQYF.

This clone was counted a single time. The CDR3 region is CASRGGLQGNTIYF. CDR3 DNA sequence: TGTGCCAGCAGGGGGGGACTCCAGGGTAACACCATATATTTT. V is TRBV7-9 and J is TRBJ1-3, with D perhaps TRBD1 (5 bases). CDR1 is SEHNR and CDR2 is FQNEAQ in the germline V gene (reference sequence). V gave up 6 bases and J gave up 7 bases, with 16 bases separating them. The CDR3 has 14 residues.

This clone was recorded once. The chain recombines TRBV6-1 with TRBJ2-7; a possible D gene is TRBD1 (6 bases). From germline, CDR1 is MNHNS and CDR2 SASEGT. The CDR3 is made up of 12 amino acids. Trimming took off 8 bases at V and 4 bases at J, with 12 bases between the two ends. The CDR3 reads CASGQFGYEQYF. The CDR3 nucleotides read TGTGCCAGCGGACAGTTTGGGTACGAGCAGTACTTC.

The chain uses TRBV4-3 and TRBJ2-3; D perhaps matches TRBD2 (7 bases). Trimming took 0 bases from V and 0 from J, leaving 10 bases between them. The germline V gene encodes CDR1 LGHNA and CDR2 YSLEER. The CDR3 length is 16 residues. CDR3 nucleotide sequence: TGCGCCAGCAGCCAAGACCGGGGGGCTAGCACAGATACGCAGTATTTT. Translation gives CASSQDRGASTDTQYF.

CDR3 region: CASSQDGTDGYTF. CDR3 bases: TGTGCCAGCAGCCAAGATGGGACAGATGGCTACACCTTC. The gene calls are TRBV4-2 and TRBJ1-2; 7 nucleotides agree with TRBD1. The CDR3 is 13 residues long. V lost 0 bases and J lost 6; bases outside the gene matches: 1. Per germline, CDR1 LGHNA and CDR2 YNFKEQ.

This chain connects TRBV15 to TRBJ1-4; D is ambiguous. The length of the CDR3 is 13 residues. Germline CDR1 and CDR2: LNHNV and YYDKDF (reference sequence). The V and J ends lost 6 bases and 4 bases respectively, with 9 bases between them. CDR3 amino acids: CATREGYNEKLFF. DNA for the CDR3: TGTGCCACCAGGGAAGGGTATAATGAAAAACTGTTTTTT.

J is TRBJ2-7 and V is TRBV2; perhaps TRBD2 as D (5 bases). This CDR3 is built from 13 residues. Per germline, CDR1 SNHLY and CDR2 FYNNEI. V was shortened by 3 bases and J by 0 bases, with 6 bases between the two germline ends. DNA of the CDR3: TGTGCCAGCAGTGACCGGGACTCCTACGAGCAGTACTTC. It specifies CASSDRDSYEQYF.

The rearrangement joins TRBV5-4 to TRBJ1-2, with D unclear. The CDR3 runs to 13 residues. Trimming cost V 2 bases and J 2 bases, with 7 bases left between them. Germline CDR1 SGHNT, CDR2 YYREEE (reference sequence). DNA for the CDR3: TGTGCCAGCAGCTTTGCGTCCAACTATGGCTACACCTTC. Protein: CASSFASNYGYTF. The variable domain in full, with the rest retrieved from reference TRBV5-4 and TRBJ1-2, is ETGVTQSPTHLIKTRGQQVTLRCSSQSGHNTVSWYQQALGQGPQFIFQYYREEENGRGNFPPRFSGLQFPNYSSELNVNALELDDSALYLCASSFASNYGYTFGSGTRLTVV.

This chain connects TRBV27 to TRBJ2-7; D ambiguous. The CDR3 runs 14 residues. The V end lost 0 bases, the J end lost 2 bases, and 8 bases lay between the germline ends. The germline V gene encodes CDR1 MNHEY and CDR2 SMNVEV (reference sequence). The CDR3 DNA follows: TGTGCCAGCAGTTTATCAGGGATTACCTACGAGCAGTACTTC. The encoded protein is CASSLSGITYEQYF.